One T cell receptor beta chain is described in this entry. This sample was included in a study of blood T cell repertoires in COVID-19. On the study more broadly: Sources were T cells, B-cell-depleted T cells, or PBMCs; the material itself was cDNA or gDNA.

Per the original data handling: Amplified reference gene primers provided the basis for estimating nucleated cell counts. Generated by immunoSEQ multiplex PCR, the TCRdb table keeps only in-frame clones and is missing some. V and J calls and clone size are those listed in that table; D and trimming were worked out from the DNA. The table has about 98,000 clones, approximately 81% seen once. Germline V gene data show CDR1 as LGHNA and CDR2 as YSLEER. Trimming removed 3 bases from V and 4 bases from J; junction bases left unmatched: 8. This CDR3 region has 16 residues. The clonotype comes from a woman older than 75 with acute or convalescent COVID-19. The specimen was peripheral blood. The genes are TRBV4-3 and TRBJ1-1; 10 bases match TRBD1. The CDR3 coding sequence is TGCGCCAGCAGCCAGGGACAGGGGTATAAGGGCACTGAAGCTTTCTTT. Translation: CASSQGQGYKGTEAFF.